The 16 T cell receptor beta chains below were found in one sample sequenced in a study of CXCR3-negative and CXCR3-positive naive CD8 T cells. The authors prepared UMI-labeled TRB cDNA libraries by 5' RACE. TCRdb reprocessed the 5' RACE reads and stores each CDR3 protein as one record, lacking DNA. With under 50,000 distinct CDR3 sequences in the sample, the ten largest clones hold approximately 2.3%. The source material was naive CXCR3- CD8+ T cells from blood. As for subset: CD45RO-CCR7+CD27+CD95- naive CD8+ T cells lacking CXCR3 (TNR3-). The receptors were gathered from a human donor in good health. Some clones in this sample may be carry-over from other donors' samples.

This chain links TRBV4-3 with TRBJ2-6. The CDR3 consists of 16 residues. Germline V gene sequence: CDR1 LGHNA, CDR2 YSLEER. The CDR3 region is CASSQDWGTGANVLTF.

This chain uses TRBV5-5 with TRBJ2-3; TCRdb names TRBD2, which stays unverified in the absence of DNA. This CDR3 is built from 15 residues. The germline V gene encodes CDR1 SGHKS and CDR2 YYEKEE (reference sequence). CDR3 amino acids: CASSLAVRESDTQYF.

The chain carries TRBV3-1 and TRBJ2-4; TCRdb lists TRBD1, though no DNA is available to test this call. Per germline, CDR1 LGHDT and CDR2 YNNKEL (reference sequence). The CDR3 is 17 amino acids. CDR3 amino acids: CASSQEAGAIGTNIQYF.

This chain links TRBV20-1 with TRBJ2-7; TCRdb designates TRBD1, a call that cannot be tested without DNA. The length of the CDR3 is 13 residues. The germline V gene encodes CDR1 DFQATT and CDR2 SNEGSKA (reference sequence). The CDR3: CSAETVSSYEQYF.

The chain is built from TRBV6-2 or TRBV6-3 and TRBJ2-2; TCRdb returns TRBD1, unconfirmable since there is no DNA. CDR3 length: 17 amino acids. Looked up from germline, CDR1 is MNHEY and CDR2 is SVGEGT. The CDR3 region is CASSYKSIWGLGLELFF.

The genes are TRBV4-3 and TRBJ2-7; the TCRdb call, TRBD1, lacks DNA for checking. This CDR3 comprises 15 residues. Germline V lookup: CDR1 LGHNA, CDR2 YSLEER. The CDR3 loop is CASSQDRTVTYEQYF.

Here the CDR3 reads CASSLETSGNYNEQFF. The chain links TRBV5-1 to TRBJ2-1; TCRdb lists TRBD2, though no DNA is available to test this call. Germline V gives CDR1 SGHRS, CDR2 YFSETQ. The CDR3 totals 16 residues.

The chain combines TRBV28 with TRBJ2-7. Germline V CDR1 and CDR2: MDHEN, SYDVKM. CDR3 length: 15 residues. The CDR3 is CASSSLEGWSYEQYF. Full variable domain (outside the CDR3, taken from reference TRBV28 and TRBJ2-7): DVKVTQSSRYLVKRTGEKVFLECVQDMDHENMFWYRQDPGLGLRLIYFSYDVKMKEKGDIPEGYSVSREKKERFSLILESASTNQTSMYLCASSSLEGWSYEQYFGPGTRLTVT.

This chain uses TRBV20-1 with TRBJ1-1. Germline CDR1 is DFQATT and CDR2 is SNEGSKA (reference sequence). The CDR3 has 12 residues. The CDR3 sequence: CSARARETEAFF.

The rearrangement joins TRBV28 to TRBJ2-5; TCRdb's assignment of TRBD2 cannot be checked, as there is no DNA. This CDR3 comprises 15 residues. Germline V CDR1 and CDR2: MDHEN, SYDVKM. The CDR3 sequence: CASSLWGLAEETQYF.

The genes are TRBV7-6 and TRBJ2-7; without DNA, the TCRdb call of TRBD1 cannot be checked. Germline V gene lookup returns CDR1 SGHVS and CDR2 FNYEAQ. This CDR3 comprises 17 residues. CDR3: CASSLALGRGGLNEQYF.

CDR3 in amino acids: CASSLNTPRGYNEQFF. The chain carries TRBV28 and TRBJ2-1; TCRdb designates TRBD2, a call that cannot be tested without DNA. The CDR3 is made up of 16 amino acids. Looked up from germline, CDR1 is MDHEN and CDR2 is SYDVKM.

The gene calls are TRBV18 and TRBJ2-3. The germline V gene encodes CDR1 KGHSH and CDR2 LQKENI. This CDR3 is built from 14 residues. The CDR3: CASSPDGYTDTQYF.

The chain couples TRBV6-6 to TRBJ2-7; TCRdb reports TRBD1, a call that lacks DNA to check it against. This CDR3 comprises 15 residues. CDR1 MNHNY and CDR2 SVGAGI come from the germline V gene (reference sequence). This chain's CDR3 is CASSYSTGASYEQYF.

The gene calls are TRBV4-1 and TRBJ2-2; the D gene TCRdb calls, TRBD1, cannot be checked with no DNA. CDR1 and CDR2 from the germline V gene are MGHRA and YSYEKL. The CDR3 has 19 amino acids. CDR3: CASSQQKGTGLGNTGELFF.

The gene calls are TRBV6-6 and TRBJ2-7; checking the TCRdb D call of TRBD1 is not possible without DNA. Germline CDR1 MNHNY, CDR2 SVGAGI (reference sequence). The CDR3 covers 16 residues. The CDR3 sequence: CASSYTGTGGGYEQYF.